This is a list of T cell receptor beta chains from one sample in a study of T cell responses to AZD1222 COVID-19 vaccine. The method was immunoSEQ multiplex PCR; TCRdb's version includes in-frame clones alone and lacks a portion of them. This table has approximately 130,000 clones, roughly 92% appearing once. Sequenced material: peripheral blood, taken on day 0 of AZD1222 vaccination. Source of these receptors: an adult in good health. Each CDR3 is given with its conserved first and last residue. D genes are given only for firm matches. Clone size appears in some rows only: once, few, many, or a class for an expanded clone.

>TRBV30|TRBJ1-6|-|-
TGTGCCTGGAGTGGCCGCAACAATTCACCCCTCCACTTT
CAWSGRNNSPLHF
>TRBV6-5|TRBJ2-7|-|-
TGTGCCAGCAGATGGGACGATACTGGGTCCTACGAGCAGTACTTC
CASRWDDTGSYEQYF
>TRBV23-1|TRBJ1-3|-|TRBD1
TGCGCCAGCAGTCAAAGGACAGGGGGAAACACCATATATTTT
CASSQRTGGNTIYF
>TRBV27|TRBJ1-1|-|TRBD1
TGTGCCAGCACCGGACAGGGAAATAAAGCTTTCTTT
CASTGQGNKAFF
>TRBV5-1|TRBJ2-2|-|TRBD2
TGCGCCAGCAGCGACCCCCTAGCGGGGGGCCTCATCGGGGAGCTGTTTTTT
CASSDPLAGGLIGELFF
>TRBV27|TRBJ1-1|-|-
TGTGCCAGCAGTATAGGACAGTACACTGAAGCTTTCTTT
CASSIGQYTEAFF
>TRBV27|TRBJ1-2|-|TRBD1
TGTGCCAGCAGCGGATCCCGGGACAGATTCAACTATGGCTACACCTTC
CASSGSRDRFNYGYTF
>TRBV5-1|TRBJ2-6|-|TRBD1
TGCGCCAGCAGTTGGGACAGGGGGGCCAACGTCCTGACTTTC
CASSWDRGANVLTF
>TRBV19|TRBJ2-6|-|-
TGTGCCAGTAGTACCCCCGGGACAGGGGCCAACGTCCTGACTTTC
CASSTPGTGANVLTF
>TRBV6-5|TRBJ2-1|-|TRBD2
TGTGCCAGCAGTTCCCTAGCGGGGAAGGATGAGCAGTTCTTC
CASSSLAGKDEQFF
>TRBV3-1/TRBV3-2|TRBJ2-1|-|-
TGTGCCAGCAGCCAGCATACCGGGACTGTGGTCTACAATGAGCAGTTCTTC
CASSQHTGTVVYNEQFF
>TRBV7-9|TRBJ2-3|-|-
TGTGCCAGCAGCCTGCTGGGGTCTAGCACAGATACGCAGTATTTT
CASSLLGSSTDTQYF
>TRBV12-3/TRBV12-4|TRBJ1-2|-|-
TGTGCCAGCAGTTTACTATGGGACTATGGCTACACCTTC
CASSLLWDYGYTF
>TRBV19|TRBJ1-2|-|TRBD1
TGTGCCAGTAGTACCAGGGACAGAAGCGGCTACACCTTC
CASSTRDRSGYTF
>TRBV19|TRBJ1-2|-|TRBD1
TGTGCCAGTAGTATTACAGGGGTTAACTATGGCTACACCTTC
CASSITGVNYGYTF
>TRBV24-1|TRBJ2-1|-|-
TGTGCCACCAGTGATTCCGGGACCGACTACAATGAGCAGTTCTTC
CATSDSGTDYNEQFF
>TRBV7-9|TRBJ1-6|few|-
TGTGCCAGCAGCTCGACCCTCCGTCCGGGTCGTAATTCACCCCTCCACTTT
CASSSTLRPGRNSPLHF
>TRBV2|TRBJ1-2|-|-
TGTGCCAGCAGTTTGGAACAGACCCCTAACTATGGCTACACCTTC
CASSLEQTPNYGYTF
>TRBV2|TRBJ2-3|once|TRBD1
TGTGCCAGCAGTGATGCTGACAGGGCCGCTAGCACAGATACGCAGTATTTT
CASSDADRAASTDTQYF
>TRBV4-1|TRBJ1-3|-|-
TGCGCCAGCAGCCAAGAAGGGGCGGGGATAGATCGTGGAAACACCATATATTTT
CASSQEGAGIDRGNTIYF
>TRBV5-6|TRBJ2-3|-|TRBD2
TGTGCCAGCAGCTTGGCCTTGCGGGGGGCCACAGATACGCAGTATTTT
CASSLALRGATDTQYF
>TRBV4-1|TRBJ1-2|-|-
TGCGCCAGCAGCCAAGATTTTTGGGGTAACTATGGCTACACCTTC
CASSQDFWGNYGYTF
>TRBV5-4|TRBJ2-2|-|TRBD1
TGTGCCAGCAGCCTGGGACAGGGAAACACCGGGGAGCTGTTTTTT
CASSLGQGNTGELFF
>TRBV7-9|TRBJ2-3|-|-
TGTGCCACCACGAAGGGAGAGACAGATACGCAGTATTTT
CATTKGETDTQYF
>TRBV6-5|TRBJ2-3|-|-
TGTGCCAGCGGAAAATCTAGCGCTGGCACAGATACGCAGTATTTT
CASGKSSAGTDTQYF
>TRBV4-1|TRBJ1-6|-|-
TGCGCCAGCAGCCAAGATCGAGAGGTTTCACCCCTCCACTTT
CASSQDREVSPLHF
>TRBV14|TRBJ2-7|-|TRBD1
TGTGCCAGCAGCCAAGAGGGGACAGTTAGGGAGCAGTACTTC
CASSQEGTVREQYF
>TRBV3-1/TRBV3-2|TRBJ2-7|-|-
TGTGCCAGCAGCCAAGAATGGCTGGGGACCTACGAGCAGTACTTC
CASSQEWLGTYEQYF
>TRBV18|TRBJ1-4|-|-
TGTGCCAGCTCTCGGATAGACAGCCATGGCGGGGAACTGTTTTTT
CASSRIDSHGGELFF
>TRBV24-1|TRBJ2-1|-|-
TGTGCCACCAGTGATCGGGATGAGCAGTTCTTC
CATSDRDEQFF
>TRBV5-5|TRBJ1-4|once|-
TGTGCCAGCAGCTTGTCTGGGTTCAGTGAAAAACTGTTTTTT
CASSLSGFSEKLFF
>TRBV7-8|TRBJ2-1|once|-
TGTGCCAGCAGCTTACTAGGGGAGCAGTTCTTC
CASSLLGEQFF
>TRBV19|TRBJ2-3|-|-
TGTGCCAGTAGGGCGGGCCTTAGCACAGATACGCAGTATTTT
CASRAGLSTDTQYF
>TRBV28|TRBJ2-1|-|TRBD1
TGTGCCAGCAGTCCCCGGGACAGGAACAATGAGCAGTTCTTC
CASSPRDRNNEQFF
>TRBV6-5|TRBJ1-1|-|-
TGTGCCAGCAGTTATACAGGGCTGAACACTGAAGCTTTCTTT
CASSYTGLNTEAFF
>TRBV10-3|TRBJ1-5|-|-
TGTGCCATCAGTGAGGGGTATCAGCCCCAGCATTTT
CAISEGYQPQHF
>TRBV7-2|TRBJ1-4|-|TRBD1
TGTGCCAGCAGCCCGGACAGGGGAAGGGGAGGTTATGAAAAACTGTTTTTT
CASSPDRGRGGYEKLFF
>TRBV3-1/TRBV3-2|TRBJ1-1|-|TRBD1
TGTGCCAGCAGCCAAGGGGACAGGGAATTATCTGAAGCTTTCTTT
CASSQGDRELSEAFF
>TRBV30|TRBJ2-7|-|-
TGTGCCTGGAGTGTCGCGACCTACGAGCAGTACTTC
CAWSVATYEQYF
>TRBV27|TRBJ1-6|-|-
TGTGCCAGCACCCGACGTTGGGGAGTAAATAGGTCACCCCTCCACTTT
CASTRRWGVNRSPLHF
>TRBV7-9|TRBJ1-6|-|-
TGTGCCAGCAGCTCCCAGGGGCTATTTAATTCACCCCTCCACTTT
CASSSQGLFNSPLHF
>TRBV5-1|TRBJ1-4|-|-
TGCGCCAGCAGCTTGATGGACAGACAGAATGAAAAACTGTTTTTT
CASSLMDRQNEKLFF
>TRBV2|TRBJ2-3|-|TRBD2
TGTGCCACCACATCTAGCGGGGACACAGATACGCAGTATTTT
CATTSSGDTDTQYF
>TRBV19|TRBJ1-2|few|TRBD1
TGTGCCAGTAGTATGGTCGACAGGGAGTCGGGGGGCTACACCTTC
CASSMVDRESGGYTF
>TRBV5-1|TRBJ1-4|-|-
TGCGCCAGCAGCTTGGCCCCAGAACATGAAAAACTGTTTTTT
CASSLAPEHEKLFF
>TRBV7-9|TRBJ2-7|-|-
TGTGCCAGCAGCTTAGGGATAGCCTACGAGCAGTACTTC
CASSLGIAYEQYF
>TRBV5-4|TRBJ2-2|-|-
TGTGCCAGCAGCCGGGAGAGGACCGGGGAGCTGTTTTTT
CASSRERTGELFF
>TRBV2|TRBJ1-5|-|-
TGTGCCAGCAATCCCCTTAGATCCGGGGGCAATCAGCCCCAGCATTTT
CASNPLRSGGNQPQHF
>TRBV27|TRBJ2-7|-|TRBD1
TGTGCCAGAACCCCTGACAGGGAAATTGCATACGAGCAGTACTTC
CARTPDREIAYEQYF
>TRBV6-5|TRBJ2-1|-|TRBD1
TGTGCCAGCACTAATGAGGGGACAGTGGTCAGTGAGCAGTTCTTC
CASTNEGTVVSEQFF
>TRBV5-1|TRBJ2-1|-|-
TGCGCCAGCGGCCACGGAGAGTGGCAGGGCAATGAGCAGTTCTTC
CASGHGEWQGNEQFF
>TRBV10-3|TRBJ1-5|-|-
TGTGCCATCAGTGTGTCCGGCAATCAGCCCCAGCATTTT
CAISVSGNQPQHF
>TRBV2|TRBJ1-2|once|-
TGTGCCAGCAGACCCTTGACAGACCTCTATGGCTACACCTTC
CASRPLTDLYGYTF
>TRBV9|TRBJ2-3|-|TRBD1
TGTGCCAGCAGCCCCGGGACAGGATCGGGAGATACGCAGTATTTT
CASSPGTGSGDTQYF
>TRBV7-8|TRBJ1-1|-|-
TGTGCCAGCAGCTTTAATTCAGGGACTTGGACTGAAGCTTTCTTT
CASSFNSGTWTEAFF
>TRBV11-1|TRBJ2-1|-|-
TGTGCCAGCAGCTCCAGTCGGGACAACTACAATGAGCAGTTCTTC
CASSSSRDNYNEQFF
>TRBV5-1|TRBJ1-2|few|-
TGCGCCAGCAGCTTGGACAGGGTTAGCTATGGCTACACCTTC
CASSLDRVSYGYTF
>TRBV5-1|TRBJ2-1|-|-
TGCGCCAGCAGCTTGGGTGGGTACGGCAATGAGCAGTTCTTC
CASSLGGYGNEQFF
>TRBV10-3|TRBJ2-7|-|TRBD1
TGTGCCATCAGTGTAGGGGGCGCATCCTACGAGCAGTACTTC
CAISVGGASYEQYF